These 24 T cell receptor beta chains came from one sample sequenced in a study of T cell responses to AZD1222 COVID-19 vaccine. Clones were sequenced by immunoSEQ multiplex PCR, and TCRdb holds only the in-frame ones, with some missing. The table shows roughly 150,000 clones, with 90% to 95% occurring only once. The sequences come from peripheral blood, collected 28 days after the second AZD1222 dose. The origin of the receptors is an adult who received the AZD1222 COVID-19 vaccine.

V gene TRBV6-5 combines with J gene TRBJ2-7; D is possibly TRBD2 (6 bases). The CDR3 is 11 residues long. Looked up from germline, CDR1 is MNHEY and CDR2 is SVGAGI. This chain's CDR3 is CACGAVGEQYF. The DNA of the CDR3 is TGTGCGTGCGGGGCGGTGGGTGAGCAGTACTTC.

This sequence joins TRBV6-1 and TRBJ2-4, with a possible D match to TRBD1 (5 bases). There are 16 residues in the CDR3. Germline values: CDR1 MNHNS, CDR2 SASEGT. Trimming left V 2 bases short and J 0 bases short, with 11 bases between. Here the CDR3 reads CASSEWGPRAKNIQYF. The DNA for the CDR3 is TGTGCCAGCAGTGAATGGGGCCCAAGAGCCAAAAACATTCAGTACTTC.

The chain has TRBV28 and TRBJ2-1; D unclear. Germline CDR1 reads MDHEN; CDR2 reads SYDVKM. V was pared by 2 bases and J by 5 bases, with 13 bases between. This CDR3 has 15 residues. CDR3 DNA: TGTGCCAGCAGTTTAACCTCAAACTTGCACAATGAGCAGTTCTTC. It yields the protein CASSLTSNLHNEQFF.

The chain couples TRBV21-1 to TRBJ2-1. TRBV21-1 is deemed a pseudogene. The CDR3 consists of 14 residues. The CDR3 DNA follows: TGTGCCAGGACCGGGACCACACCTCACAATGAGCAGTTCTTC. Translated: CARTGTTPHNEQFF.

The chain joins TRBV28 to TRBJ2-1; D perhaps matches TRBD1 (6 bases). The CDR3 runs 15 residues. Between the trimmed V and J ends, which lost 5 bases and 8 bases, there was a span of 19 bases. The germline gives CDR1 MDHEN, CDR2 SYDVKM. The CDR3 DNA reads TGTGCCAGCAGTGGGGTTACGCTTTGGGGGCATGAGCAGTTCTTC. Amino acid sequence: CASSGVTLWGHEQFF. The full variable domain, rest sourced from reference TRBV28 and TRBJ2-1, is DVKVTQSSRYLVKRTGEKVFLECVQDMDHENMFWYRQDPGLGLRLIYFSYDVKMKEKGDIPEGYSVSREKKERFSLILESASTNQTSMYLCASSGVTLWGHEQFFGPGTRLTVL.

Only one count was recorded for this clone. The chain joins TRBV19 to TRBJ1-2, with D unresolved. With 0 bases removed from V and 4 bases from J, the gap between germline ends came to 12 bases. This CDR3 is built from 15 residues. Germline V CDR1 and CDR2: LNHDA, SQIVND (reference sequence). The DNA for the CDR3 is TGTGCCAGTAGTATAGATGACGGAAAAATCTATGGCTACACCTTC. Its translation: CASSIDDGKIYGYTF.

The V call is TRBV5-5, the J call TRBJ2-2, with D hard to call. The germline V and J ends were trimmed by 3 bases and 7 bases, with 13 bases remaining between them. This CDR3 has 14 amino acids. In germline, CDR1 is SGHKS, CDR2 YYEKEE (reference sequence). Written as DNA, the CDR3 is TGTGCCAGCAGCTCTCGAATCAGTTTCGGGGAGCTGTTTTTT. As protein: CASSSRISFGELFF.

CDR3 nucleotides: TGTGCCAGCAGTTTCGGGGGGACAGGGAACTATGGCTACACCTTC. It encodes CASSFGGTGNYGYTF. The J gene is TRBJ1-2, the V gene TRBV27; 9 bases match TRBD1. The germline gives CDR1 MNHEY, CDR2 SMNVEV (reference sequence). CDR3 length: 15 residues. After removal of 3 bases from V and 2 bases from J, the junction contained 4 bases not matched to a gene.

The chain uses TRBV5-1 and TRBJ1-6, with D unresolved. This CDR3 has 15 residues. Per germline, CDR1 SGHRS and CDR2 YFSETQ. V lost 2 bases and J lost 7, with 13 bases in between. CDR3: CASSFGFGVNSPLHF. CDR3 in DNA: TGCGCCAGCAGCTTCGGTTTTGGGGTAAATTCACCCCTCCACTTT. Filled out from reference TRBV5-1 and TRBJ1-6, the complete variable domain reads KAGVTQTPRYLIKTRGQQVTLSCSPISGHRSVSWYQQTPGQGLQFLFEYFSETQRNKGNFPGRFSGRQFSNSRSEMNVSTLELGDSALYLCASSFGFGVNSPLHFGNGTRLTVT.

This chain connects TRBV11-2 to TRBJ2-1; no reliable D call. The germline V and J ends were trimmed by 2 bases and 8 bases, with 10 bases remaining between them. The CDR3 sequence is 13 residues long. Germline V CDR1 and CDR2: SGHAT, FQNNGV. The CDR3 nucleotides read TGTGCCAGCAGCTTACTGGACGGCGATGAGCAGTTCTTC. It is translated as CASSLLDGDEQFF. The complete variable domain, with remaining parts taken from reference TRBV11-2 and TRBJ2-1, reads EAGVAQSPRYKIIEKRQSVAFWCNPISGHATLYWYQQILGQGPKLLIQFQNNGVVDDSQLPKDRFSAERLKGVDSTLKIQPAKLEDSAVYLCASSLLDGDEQFFGPGTRLTVL.

The gene calls are TRBV5-1 and TRBJ1-2; D is uncertain. The V end was cut by 0 bases, the J end by 6 bases, with 6 bases between. This CDR3 region has 12 residues. Per germline, CDR1 SGHRS and CDR2 YFSETQ. CDR3 protein: CASSLGGNGYTF. The DNA of the CDR3 is TGCGCCAGCAGCTTGGGAGGGAATGGCTACACCTTC.

About this clone itself: The junction and the germline gene differ at one end; a read error may be behind it. The rearrangement uses TRBV5-1 and TRBJ2-5; D not resolved. The CDR3 is 13 residues long. The germline CDR1 and CDR2 sequences are SGHRS and YFSETQ. CDR3 nucleotides: TGCGCCAGCAGTCGGACCATTGGCGAGACCCGGTACTTC. Protein product: CASSRTIGETRYF.

This chain joins TRBV3-1 (or the pseudogene TRBV3-2) and TRBJ1-2, with D hard to call. In germline, CDR1 is LGHDT, CDR2 YNNKEL (reference sequence). The CDR3 runs 13 residues. Trimming removed 5 bases at V and 4 bases at J, with 11 bases between. As DNA, the CDR3 is TGTGCCAGCAGCACGGGAGCGACCTATGGCTACACCTTC. It encodes CASSTGATYGYTF.

CDR3 amino acids: CASFGQGRPYGYTF. Here the CDR3 DNA reads TGTGCCAGCTTTGGACAGGGCAGGCCCTATGGCTACACCTTC. V usage is TRBV5-6 and J usage is TRBJ1-2; 8 bases line up with TRBD1. The CDR3 sequence is 14 residues long. Per germline, CDR1 SGHDT and CDR2 YYEEEE. Trimming cost V 7 bases and J 4 bases; bases outside gene matches: 9.

There are a few counts of this clone. The rearrangement links TRBV19 to TRBJ1-2; 7 bases map to TRBD1. This CDR3 comprises 15 residues. With 8 bases clipped from V and 7 bases from J, the junction kept 16 bases outside the gene matches. CDR1 is LNHDA, CDR2 SQIVND, per germline (reference sequence). CDR3 sequence (DNA): TGTGCCAGTGAAGTAAATTCGGGACAGAGTCGTGGCTACACCTTC. This translates into CASEVNSGQSRGYTF. The variable domain in full, completed from reference TRBV19 and TRBJ1-2, reads DGGITQSPKYLFRKEGQNVTLSCEQNLNHDAMYWYRQDPGQGLRLIYYSQIVNDFQKGDIAEGYSVSREKKESFPLTVTSAQKNPTAFYLCASEVNSGQSRGYTFGSGTRLTVV.

This sequence joins TRBV18 and TRBJ2-2, with D possibly being TRBD1 or TRBD2 (6 bases each). The CDR3 is made up of 15 amino acids. Germline V gene lookup returns CDR1 KGHSH and CDR2 LQKENI. The V gene lost 4 bases and the J gene lost 7 bases, with 16 bases spanning the gap. CDR3 DNA: TGTGCCAGCTCACGGAGGGGGGATCGGAGCGGGGAGCTGTTTTTT. Its translation: CASSRRGDRSGELFF.

V is TRBV19 and J is TRBJ2-7; 9 bases line up with TRBD1. This CDR3 comprises 19 residues. The trim removed 4 bases at V and 4 bases at J, leaving 20 bases unmatched. The V gene's germline CDR1 is LNHDA and CDR2 SQIVND (reference sequence). The DNA for the CDR3 is TGTGCCAGTAGTACCATACTACTTTCATCTGGACAGGGGAATTACGAGCAGTACTTC. Encoded protein: CASSTILLSSGQGNYEQYF.

J is TRBJ2-1 and V is TRBV7-6; D is perhaps TRBD2 (5 bases). This CDR3 contains 14 residues. Trimming cost V 0 bases and J 9 bases, with 12 bases left between them. CDR1 and CDR2 (germline): SGHVS, FNYEAQ. CDR3 protein: CASSLAAGPGEQFF. The CDR3 nucleotides read TGTGCCAGCAGCTTAGCGGCGGGCCCGGGTGAGCAGTTCTTC.

This clone was found once. The chain joins TRBV5-6 to TRBJ2-5; 9 bases line up with TRBD2. The CDR3 spans 17 residues. Germline CDR1 SGHDT, CDR2 YYEEEE. Trimming took 2 bases from V and 1 from J; bases not matched to a gene: 9. CDR3 loop: CASSFRASGATQETQYF. CDR3 in DNA: TGTGCCAGCAGCTTTCGAGCTAGCGGGGCTACCCAAGAGACCCAGTACTTC.

The chain joins TRBV28 to TRBJ1-4, with 12 bases aligning to TRBD1. The length of the CDR3 is 15 residues. CDR1 and CDR2 from the germline V gene are MDHEN and SYDVKM. Losses at the gene ends were 3 bases for V and 8 bases for J; bases not matched to a gene: 4. In nucleotides, the CDR3 is TGTGCCAGCAGTTTTGAGGGACAGGGGGCGGAAAAACTGTTTTTT. This translates into CASSFEGQGAEKLFF. The full variable domain, its missing parts supplied by reference TRBV28 and TRBJ1-4, is DVKVTQSSRYLVKRTGEKVFLECVQDMDHENMFWYRQDPGLGLRLIYFSYDVKMKEKGDIPEGYSVSREKKERFSLILESASTNQTSMYLCASSFEGQGAEKLFFGSGTQLSVL.

The chain couples TRBV28 to TRBJ1-2; D ambiguous. In germline, CDR1 is MDHEN, CDR2 SYDVKM. CDR3 length: 12 residues. Trimming stripped 5 bases from V and 4 bases from J, with 8 bases between. CDR3 loop: CASSGSTYGYTF. CDR3 coding DNA: TGTGCCAGCAGTGGGAGCACCTATGGCTACACCTTC.

This clone has at least ten counts. The V and J genes are TRBV7-3 and TRBJ2-1; weak D call: TRBD2 (7 bases). CDR3 length: 17 amino acids. V gave up 1 base and J gave up 9 bases, with 22 bases separating them. The germline V gene encodes CDR1 SGHTA and CDR2 FQGTGA. The CDR3 protein is CASSLMSTETGGIEQFF. In DNA, the CDR3 is TGTGCCAGCAGCTTAATGTCTACGGAAACGGGGGGCATTGAGCAGTTCTTC.

For the CDR3, the DNA is TGTGCCAGCAGCTTGTCGGCCAGGGGGCACGAGCAGTACTTC. It codes for CASSLSARGHEQYF. The rearrangement links TRBV5-6 to TRBJ2-7, with TRBD1 matching 8 bases. The germline gives CDR1 SGHDT, CDR2 YYEEEE. V was clipped by 1 base and J by 5 bases; unmatched bases: 5. The CDR3 has 14 amino acids.

The chain combines TRBV5-8 with TRBJ2-7; 9 bases fit TRBD2. This CDR3 has 16 residues. Germline values: CDR1 SGHTS, CDR2 YDEGEE. After removal of 0 bases from V and 2 bases from J, the junction contained 6 bases not matched to a gene. CDR3 nucleotides: TGTGCCAGCAGCTTGGAGGCTAGCGGGATTACCTACGAGCAGTACTTC. This translates into CASSLEASGITYEQYF.